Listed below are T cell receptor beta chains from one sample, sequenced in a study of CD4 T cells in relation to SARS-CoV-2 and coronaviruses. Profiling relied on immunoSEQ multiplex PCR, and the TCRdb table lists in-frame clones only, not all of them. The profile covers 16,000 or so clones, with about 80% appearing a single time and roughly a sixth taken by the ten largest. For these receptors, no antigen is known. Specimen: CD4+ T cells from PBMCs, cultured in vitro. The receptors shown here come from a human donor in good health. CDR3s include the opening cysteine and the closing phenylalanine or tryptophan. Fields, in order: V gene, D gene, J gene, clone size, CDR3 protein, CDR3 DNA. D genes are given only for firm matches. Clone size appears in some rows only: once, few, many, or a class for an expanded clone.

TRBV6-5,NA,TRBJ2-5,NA,CASSYLETQYF,TGTGCCAGCAGTTACTTAGAGACCCAGTACTTC
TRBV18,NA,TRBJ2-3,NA,CASSPGAGTDTQYF,TGTGCCAGCTCACCAGGGGCCGGCACAGATACGCAGTATTTT
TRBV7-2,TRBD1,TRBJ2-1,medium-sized,CASSLGQGAVDEQFF,TGTGCCAGCAGCTTGGGACAGGGGGCGGTAGATGAGCAGTTCTTC
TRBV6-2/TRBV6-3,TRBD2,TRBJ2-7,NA,CASSQPGLAIYEQYF,TGTGCCAGCAGTCAACCGGGACTAGCAATTTACGAGCAGTACTTC
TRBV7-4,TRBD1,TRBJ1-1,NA,CASSRPAGGWYTEAFF,TGTGCCAGCAGCCGACCGGCAGGGGGCTGGTACACTGAAGCTTTCTTT
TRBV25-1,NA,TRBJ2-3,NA,CASSDSTDTQYF,TGTGCCAGCAGTGACAGCACAGATACGCAGTATTTT
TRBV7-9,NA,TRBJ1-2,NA,CASSLGKGDNYGYTF,TGTGCCAGCAGCTTAGGAAAGGGGGATAACTATGGCTACACCTTC
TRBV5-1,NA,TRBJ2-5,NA,CASSLQPGETQYF,TGCGCCAGCAGCTTGCAGCCGGGGGAGACCCAGTACTTC
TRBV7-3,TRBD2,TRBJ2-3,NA,CASSFLAGGTDTQYF,TGTGCCAGCAGCTTTCTAGCGGGAGGGACAGATACGCAGTATTTT
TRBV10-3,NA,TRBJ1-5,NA,CAISGGLGNQPQHF,TGTGCCATCAGTGGGGGTCTGGGCAATCAGCCCCAGCATTTT
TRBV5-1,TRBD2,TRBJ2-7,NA,CASSLGLAGGGVTYEQYF,TGCGCCAGCAGCTTGGGGCTAGCGGGAGGAGGGGTAACCTACGAGCAGTACTTC
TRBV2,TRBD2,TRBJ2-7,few,CASSGGSGISYEQYF,TGTGCCAGCAGTGGGGGTAGCGGGATCTCCTACGAGCAGTACTTC
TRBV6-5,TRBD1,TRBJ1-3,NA,CASTEGTGRDTIYF,TGTGCCAGCACCGAAGGGACAGGGAGGGACACCATATATTTT
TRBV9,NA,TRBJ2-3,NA,CASSVASRTLLTDTQYF,TGTGCCAGCAGCGTAGCATCGCGGACCCTTCTCACAGATACGCAGTATTTT
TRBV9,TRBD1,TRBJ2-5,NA,CASSVGAQGAQETQYF,TGTGCCAGCAGCGTAGGGGCACAGGGGGCACAAGAGACCCAGTACTTC
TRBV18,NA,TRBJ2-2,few,CASSPNGQNTGELFF,TGTGCCAGCTCGCCTAATGGGCAGAACACCGGGGAGCTGTTTTTT
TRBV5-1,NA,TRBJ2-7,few,CASSLVLGGEQYF,TGCGCCAGCAGCTTGGTTCTAGGGGGCGAGCAGTACTTC
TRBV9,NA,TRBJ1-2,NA,CASSVKGNYGYTF,TGTGCCAGCAGCGTGAAGGGTAACTATGGCTACACCTTC
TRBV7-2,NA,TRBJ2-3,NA,CASIIRPAGGTDTQYF,TGTGCCAGCATCATAAGGCCAGCGGGTGGCACAGATACGCAGTATTTT
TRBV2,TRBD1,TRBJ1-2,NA,CASSDQGANYGYTF,TGTGCCAGCAGTGACCAGGGGGCTAACTATGGCTACACCTTC
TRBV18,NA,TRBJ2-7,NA,CASSPRGTGYEQYF,TGTGCCAGCTCACCACGGGGGACGGGCTACGAGCAGTACTTC
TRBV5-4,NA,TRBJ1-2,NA,CASSLKASGSGYTF,TGTGCCAGCAGCTTGAAGGCTTCGGGTTCCGGCTACACCTTC
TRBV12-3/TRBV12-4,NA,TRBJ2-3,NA,CASSGPQGDTQYF,TGTGCCAGCAGTGGGCCACAGGGCGATACGCAGTATTTT
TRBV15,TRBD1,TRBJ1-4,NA,CATSRAGTGNEKLFF,TGTGCCACCAGCAGAGCCGGGACAGGGAATGAAAAACTGTTTTTT
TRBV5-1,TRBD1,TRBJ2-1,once,CASSSGTGDHNEQFF,TGCGCCAGCAGCTCCGGGACAGGGGATCACAATGAGCAGTTCTTC
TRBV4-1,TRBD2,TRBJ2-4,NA,CASSLRLAGGPGDIQYF,TGCGCCAGCAGCCTTCGACTAGCGGGAGGGCCAGGGGACATTCAGTACTTC
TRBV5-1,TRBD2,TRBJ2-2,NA,CATSTRTSGNTGELFF,TGCGCCACCTCAACCCGCACTAGCGGGAACACCGGGGAGCTGTTTTTT
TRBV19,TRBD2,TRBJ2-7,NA,CASSIKVAGGPHEQYF,TGTGCCAGTAGTATAAAGGTGGCGGGAGGGCCACACGAGCAGTACTTC